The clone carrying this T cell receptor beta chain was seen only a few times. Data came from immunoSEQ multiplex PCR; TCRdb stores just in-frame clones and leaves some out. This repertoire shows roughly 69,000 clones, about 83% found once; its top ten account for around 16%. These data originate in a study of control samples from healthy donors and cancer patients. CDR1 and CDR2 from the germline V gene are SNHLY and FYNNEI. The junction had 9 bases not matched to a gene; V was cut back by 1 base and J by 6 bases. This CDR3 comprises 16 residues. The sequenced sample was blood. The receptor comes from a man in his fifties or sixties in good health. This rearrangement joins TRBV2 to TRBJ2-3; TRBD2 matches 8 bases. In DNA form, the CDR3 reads TGTGCCAGCAGTGAAGTAAAACTAGCGGCTGGGGATACGCAGTATTTT. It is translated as CASSEVKLAAGDTQYF. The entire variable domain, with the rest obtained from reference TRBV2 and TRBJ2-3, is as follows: EPEVTQTPSHQVTQMGQEVILRCVPISNHLYFYWYRQILGQKVEFLVSFYNNEISEKSEIFDDQFSVERPDGSNFTLKIRSTKLEDSAMYFCASSEVKLAAGDTQYFGPGTRLTVL.